This T cell receptor beta chain was observed in a study of CD8+ T cells in alopecia areata. Treatment indicated: oral pan-JAK inhibitor, 5-10 mg twice daily. In each case, RNA was isolated and then reverse transcribed into cDNA as the sequencing template. TCRdb's table, derived via immunoSEQ multiplex PCR, lists solely in-frame clones and lacks some. The sample has 150,000 or so clones, roughly two thirds seen once; the top ten hold roughly 0.85%. The receptor was isolated from a human donor with alopecia areata. This material consisted of CD4+ T cells sorted from blood, taken at week 4, from a patient treated with tofacitinib.

The CDR3 DNA follows: TGCAGCGTTGGAGGGACAGGGGCCGGGCAGTACTTC. Protein sequence: CSVGGTGAGQYF. The V gene is TRBV29-1, the J gene TRBJ2-7; 10 nucleotides match TRBD1. The CDR3 contains 12 residues. Germline CDR1 SQVTM, CDR2 ANQGSEA. V lost 4 bases and J lost 9; bases outside the gene matches: 6.